This entry concerns a single T cell receptor (beta chain). Antigen unknown. Researchers isolated CD4+ and CD8+ cells by positive magnetic bead selection and then checked their purity by flow cytometry. These data come from a study of somatic mutations in cytotoxic T cells in rheumatoid arthritis. Study context: Using a FACSAria II or Sony SH800, a portion of the V beta antibody-stained T-cell populations were flow-sorted at nearly 100% purity, and among those populations were V beta1+ cells that were then sequenced for TCRB.

The method was immunoSEQ multiplex PCR; TCRdb's version includes in-frame clones alone and lacks a portion of them. The sample holds 15,000 to 20,000 clones, 82% seen once. Germline CDR1 and CDR2: LNHNV and YYDKDF (reference sequence). CDR3 length equals 16 residues. Trimming took 0 bases from V and 4 from J; bases not matched to a gene: 5. Overall study findings and caveats: CD8+ T-cell clonality showed no significant difference between rheumatoid arthritis patients and age-matched healthy controls.

This sequence was found in a woman aged 45-65 years with rheumatoid arthritis. The chain carries TRBV15 and TRBJ2-2, with 7 bases aligning to TRBD1. Sequenced sample: CD8+ T cells sorted from blood. The CDR3 spells CATSRDRGSLTGELFF. The DNA for the CDR3 is TGTGCCACCAGCAGAGACAGGGGGTCCCTCACCGGGGAGCTGTTTTTT.